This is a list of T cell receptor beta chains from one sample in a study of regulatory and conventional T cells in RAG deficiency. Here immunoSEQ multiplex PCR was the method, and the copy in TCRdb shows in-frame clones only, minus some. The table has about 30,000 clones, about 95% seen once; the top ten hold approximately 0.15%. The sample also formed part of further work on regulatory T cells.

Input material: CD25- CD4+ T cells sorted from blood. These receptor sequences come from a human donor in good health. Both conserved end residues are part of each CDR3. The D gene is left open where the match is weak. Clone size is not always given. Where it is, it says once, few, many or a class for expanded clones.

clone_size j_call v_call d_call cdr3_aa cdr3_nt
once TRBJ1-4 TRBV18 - CASSPTFIGNEKLFF TGCGCCAGCTCACCAACTTTCATCGGGAATGAAAAACTGTTTTTT
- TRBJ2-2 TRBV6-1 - CASSALWGGTDTGELFF TGTGCCAGCAGTGCCCTGTGGGGGGGCACTGACACCGGGGAGCTGTTTTTT
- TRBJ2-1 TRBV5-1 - CASSLVAGTYNEQFF TGCGCCAGCAGCTTGGTGGCGGGGACCTACAATGAGCAGTTCTTC
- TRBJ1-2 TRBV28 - CASRLGGKSDPYGYTF TGTGCCAGCAGGCTGGGGGGTAAGAGTGACCCTTATGGCTACACCTTC
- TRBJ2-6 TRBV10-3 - CAISGQLSGANVLTF TGTGCCATCAGTGGACAGCTCTCTGGGGCCAACGTCCTGACTTTC
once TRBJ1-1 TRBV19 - CASSAGDVRGTEAFF TGTGCCAGTAGTGCGGGCGACGTCAGGGGCACTGAAGCTTTCTTT
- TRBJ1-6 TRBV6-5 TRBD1 CASRSPGTGIRPLHF TGTGCCAGCAGATCCCCCGGGACAGGGATCAGACCCCTCCACTTT
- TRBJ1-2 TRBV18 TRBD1 CASSQDREDGYTF TGTGCCAGCTCACAGGACAGGGAAGATGGCTACACCTTC
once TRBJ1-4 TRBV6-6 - CASSGGSYNEKLFF TGTGCCAGCAGTGGGGGGTCCTATAATGAAAAACTGTTTTTT
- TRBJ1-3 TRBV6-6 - CASSGDSGNTIYF TGTGCCAGCTCAGGCGACTCTGGAAACACCATATATTTT
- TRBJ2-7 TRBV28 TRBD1 CASSFSPDRGSYSYEQYF TGTGCCAGCAGTTTTTCCCCAGACAGGGGGTCCTACTCCTACGAGCAGTACTTC
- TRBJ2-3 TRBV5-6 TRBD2 CASSSAGGANTQYF TGTGCCAGCAGCTCCGCGGGGGGGGCGAATACGCAGTATTTT
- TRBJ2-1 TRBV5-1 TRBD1 CASSIRDRYNEQFF TGCGCCAGCAGCATCCGGGACAGATACAATGAGCAGTTCTTC
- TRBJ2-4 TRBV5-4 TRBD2 CASSQGLAVKNIQYF TGTGCCAGCAGCCAAGGACTAGCGGTAAAAAACATTCAGTACTTC
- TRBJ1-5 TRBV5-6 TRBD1 CASSSTGQGARSNQPQHF TGTGCCAGCAGCTCCACGGGACAGGGGGCTAGGAGCAATCAGCCCCAGCATTTT
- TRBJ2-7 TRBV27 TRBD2 CASSQPGAGTSYEQYF TGTGCCAGCAGCCAACCCGGAGCGGGGACCTCCTACGAGCAGTACTTC
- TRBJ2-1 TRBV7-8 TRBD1 CASSLNGQVYNEQFF TGTGCCAGCAGCTTGAACGGACAGGTTTACAATGAGCAGTTCTTC
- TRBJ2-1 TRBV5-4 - CASSPALSSYNEQFF TGTGCCAGCAGCCCAGCGCTTTCCTCCTACAATGAGCAGTTCTTC
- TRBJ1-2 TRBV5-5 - CASSNAPSGGAYGYTF TGTGCCAGCAGCAACGCACCCTCGGGGGGGGCGTATGGCTACACCTTC
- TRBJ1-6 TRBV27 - CATITGLDSPLHF TGTGCCACCATCACAGGGTTGGATTCACCCCTCCACTTT
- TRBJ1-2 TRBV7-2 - CASSLRQGGYGYTF TGTGCCAGCAGCTTAAGGCAGGGCGGCTATGGCTACACCTTC
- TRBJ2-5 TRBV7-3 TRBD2 CASSYLGLAGGETQYF TGTGCCAGCAGCTACTTAGGACTAGCGGGGGGGGAGACCCAGTACTTC
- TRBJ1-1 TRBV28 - CASQNDSPNTEAFF TGTGCCAGCCAGAACGACAGCCCGAACACTGAAGCTTTCTTT
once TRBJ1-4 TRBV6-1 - CASSRLGNEKLFF TGTGCCAGCAGTCGGCTCGGGAATGAAAAACTGTTTTTT
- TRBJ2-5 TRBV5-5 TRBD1 CASRLTGVSQETQYF TGTGCCAGCAGACTTACAGGGGTTAGTCAAGAGACCCAGTACTTC
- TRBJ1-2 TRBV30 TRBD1 CAWSDTDRGYGYTF TGTGCCTGGAGTGACACCGACAGGGGCTATGGCTACACCTTC
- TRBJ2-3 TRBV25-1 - CASSETSSYTDTQYF TGTGCCAGCAGTGAAACTAGTTCCTACACAGATACGCAGTATTTT
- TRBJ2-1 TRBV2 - CASSEGLGIVYNEQFF TGTGCCAGCAGTGAAGGGCTAGGTATTGTGTACAATGAGCAGTTCTTC
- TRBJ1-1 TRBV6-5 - CASSLRTNTEAFF TGTGCCAGCAGTCTACGGACAAACACTGAAGCTTTCTTT
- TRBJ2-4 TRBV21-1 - CASSKGGGFGYF TGTGCCAGCAGCAAAGGGGGGGGGTTCGGGTACTTC
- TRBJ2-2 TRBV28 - CLTGGPNTGELFF TGTCTCACCGGGGGGCCGAACACCGGGGAGCTGTTTTTT
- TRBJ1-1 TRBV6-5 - CASSPTLRGITEAFF TGTGCCAGCAGCCCGACTCTTCGAGGGATCACTGAAGCTTTCTTT
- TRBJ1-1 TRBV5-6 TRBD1 CASSADRGGTEAFF TGTGCCAGCAGCGCGGACAGGGGTGGCACTGAAGCTTTCTTT
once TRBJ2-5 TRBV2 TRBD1 CASNQGQGEETQYF TGTGCCAGCAATCAGGGACAGGGGGAAGAGACCCAGTACTTC
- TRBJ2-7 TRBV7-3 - CASSPQGSEQYF TGTGCCAGCAGCCCACAGGGAAGCGAGCAGTACTTC
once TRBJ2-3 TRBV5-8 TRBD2 CASRPGLAGGDTQYF TGTGCCAGCAGGCCAGGACTAGCGGGGGGCGATACGCAGTATTTT
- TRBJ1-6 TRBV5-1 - CASSLVGGSPLHF TGCGCCAGCAGCTTGGTGGGGGGTTCACCCCTCCACTTT